A selection of T cell receptor beta chains follows, all from one sample in a study of blood T cell repertoires in COVID-19. Libraries were prepared by immunoSEQ multiplex PCR; TCRdb keeps only in-frame clonotypes and omits some of them. This sample carries fewer than 250,000 clones, 84% of them seen once, and the ten largest clones take 3% to 3.5%. Sequenced sample: PBMCs or T cells enriched from blood (not recorded which). The receptors originated from a woman in her 30s who had been exposed to COVID-19. Both conserved end residues are part of each CDR3. The D gene is left open where the match is weak. The size entry is marked missing in some rows and otherwise reads once, few, many or a size class.

>TRBV7-3|TRBJ1-1|.|.
TGTGCCAGCAGCTCCTTGGGGGGGACTGAAGCTTTCTTT
CASSSLGGTEAFF
>TRBV9|TRBJ2-7|.|.
TGTGCCAGCAGCGCGGACAGCCTCTACGAGCAGTACTTC
CASSADSLYEQYF
>TRBV14|TRBJ1-6|.|few
TGTGCCAGCAGCCAAGCGGGGTTTGGTAATTCACCCCTCCACTTT
CASSQAGFGNSPLHF
>TRBV7-6|TRBJ2-1|.|.
TGTGCCAGCAGCTTAGGTCGGGAAAGGAATGAGCAGTTCTTC
CASSLGRERNEQFF
>TRBV19|TRBJ2-7|TRBD1|.
TGTGCCAGTAGTATAAGGACAGGGGTATCCTCCTACGAGCAGTACTTC
CASSIRTGVSSYEQYF
>TRBV6-2/TRBV6-3|TRBJ1-1|TRBD1|few
TGTGCCAGCAGTTACTCGCGAGTCAGGGGGAACATGAACACTGAAGCTTTCTTT
CASSYSRVRGNMNTEAFF
>TRBV6-5|TRBJ1-4|TRBD1|.
TGTGCCAGCAGTCGACAGGGGGGAGATGAAAAACTGTTTTTT
CASSRQGGDEKLFF
>TRBV27|TRBJ1-2|TRBD1|.
TGTGCCAGCAGTTTGACAGGGGCCCACTATGGCTACACCTTC
CASSLTGAHYGYTF
>TRBV2|TRBJ2-7|.|few
TGTGCCAGCAGTTCCGGGACTCGCTACGAGCAGTACTTC
CASSSGTRYEQYF
>TRBV5-1|TRBJ1-1|.|.
TGCGCCAGCAGCTTTCGCCAGGGAGGCGTGAACACTGAAGCTTTCTTT
CASSFRQGGVNTEAFF
>TRBV7-2|TRBJ1-1|.|.
TGTGCCAGCAGCTTAGAGGAGGGGAGGTACTTCCAAAAGAACACTGAAGCTTTCTTT
CASSLEEGRYFQKNTEAFF
>TRBV6-4|TRBJ1-2|.|.
TGTGCCAGCAGTTCGGACACTTCTAACTATGGCTACACCTTC
CASSSDTSNYGYTF
>TRBV12-3/TRBV12-4|TRBJ2-7|.|once
TGTGCCAGCAGTTTATCGACTGCTGGGGAGCAGTACTTC
CASSLSTAGEQYF
>TRBV24-1|TRBJ2-1|.|.
TGTGCCACCAGTGATGAAGGGGCCGGGTACAATGAGCAGTTCTTC
CATSDEGAGYNEQFF
>TRBV18|TRBJ1-2|.|.
TGTGCCAGCTCACCCGGCGGGCCCTATGGCTACACCTTC
CASSPGGPYGYTF
>TRBV27|TRBJ1-2|TRBD1|.
TGTGCCAGCAGTCCATGGGACAGTCCTTACGGCTACACCTTC
CASSPWDSPYGYTF
>TRBV19|TRBJ2-5|TRBD1|.
TGTGCCAGTGGGGGACAGGCCGGGGAGACCCAGTACTTC
CASGGQAGETQYF
>TRBV18|TRBJ2-7|TRBD1|.
TGTGCCAGCCTACGGACAGGGAGCTCCTACGAGCAGTACTTC
CASLRTGSSYEQYF
>TRBV3-1/TRBV3-2|TRBJ2-1|TRBD2|.
TGTGCCAGCAGCCAAGAACTAGCGGCCTACAATGAGCAGTTCTTC
CASSQELAAYNEQFF
>TRBV18|TRBJ1-1|.|.
TGTGCCAGCTCACCCCCCTCGGGGGGCAACACTGAAGCTTTCTTT
CASSPPSGGNTEAFF
>TRBV3-1/TRBV3-2|TRBJ2-2|TRBD2|.
TGTGCCAGCAGCCAAGAGAAGAAGCGGGGGGCCATCGGGGAGCTGTTTTTT
CASSQEKKRGAIGELFF
>TRBV11-3|TRBJ2-2|.|.
TGTGCCAGCAGCTCCTACAGCACCGGGGAGCTGTTTTTT
CASSSYSTGELFF
>TRBV10-1|TRBJ2-3|TRBD2|.
TGCGCCAGCAGTGAGGGGGTGGGGGGGACAGATACGCAGTATTTT
CASSEGVGGTDTQYF
>TRBV7-9|TRBJ1-2|TRBD1|.
TGTGCCAGCAGCCCAGGGGGATCGAACTATGGCTACACCTTC
CASSPGGSNYGYTF
>TRBV2|TRBJ1-1|.|.
TGTGCCACCGACAGGTCGGTCACTGAAGCTTTCTTT
CATDRSVTEAFF
>TRBV9|TRBJ2-5|.|.
TGTGCCAGCAACCCCGATGGGGCCCCCTATGAGACCCAGTACTTC
CASNPDGAPYETQYF
>TRBV6-6|TRBJ1-1|.|.
TGTGCCAGCGTAGGACCAGGGGTGAACACTGAAGCTTTCTTT
CASVGPGVNTEAFF
>TRBV5-5|TRBJ2-7|TRBD1|.
TGTGCCAGCAGCCGGGACAGTTTATCCGAGCAGTACTTC
CASSRDSLSEQYF
>TRBV4-3|TRBJ1-1|TRBD1|few
TGCGCCAGCAGCCAGACAGGGAGGAACACTGAAGCTTTCTTT
CASSQTGRNTEAFF
>TRBV5-1|TRBJ1-3|.|.
TGCGCCAGCAGCTTGGAAGGGGGAACTGGAAACACCATATATTTT
CASSLEGGTGNTIYF
>TRBV4-3|TRBJ2-2|.|.
TGCGCCAGCAGCCAAGACAGGGGCTCGAACACCGGGGAGCTGTTTTTT
CASSQDRGSNTGELFF
>TRBV4-1|TRBJ1-2|TRBD1|.
TGCGCCAGCAGCCCTGAAGGGACAGGGAATGGCTACACCTTC
CASSPEGTGNGYTF
>TRBV7-9|TRBJ1-2|.|.
TGTGCCAGCAGCCGAGGTGGGGCGGACTATGGCTACACCTTC
CASSRGGADYGYTF
>TRBV4-3|TRBJ1-6|TRBD1|.
TGCGCCAGCAGCCAGGGGGACAGGGATAATTCACCCCTCCACTTT
CASSQGDRDNSPLHF
>TRBV6-1|TRBJ1-1|TRBD1|.
TGTGCCAGCAGTGAGGACAGGGTGAATCCGCCCGGTTGGGCAGCTTTCTTT
CASSEDRVNPPGWAAFF
>TRBV29-1|TRBJ2-1|.|.
TGCAGCGTTGATTTGGGGGCCCGCCGCAATGAGCAGTTCTTC
CSVDLGARRNEQFF
>TRBV7-2|TRBJ1-5|.|.
TGTGCCAGCAGCTTGGTCGGTGTGGAGTTAGGTGGGCCCCAGCATTTT
CASSLVGVELGGPQHF
>TRBV9|TRBJ2-5|.|.
TGTGCCAGCAGCGTAAATGAGGGGACTCGGCAAGAGACCCAGTACTTC
CASSVNEGTRQETQYF
>TRBV5-5|TRBJ2-7|TRBD1|once
TGTGCCAGCAGCTTGTGGGGACAGGCCAACGACTTC
CASSLWGQANDF
>TRBV19|TRBJ1-1|.|.
TGTGCCAGTAGTGCAATGAGGGACACTGAAGCTTTCTTT
CASSAMRDTEAFF
>TRBV6-2/TRBV6-3|TRBJ2-7|.|.
TGTGCCAGCAGTCAGGGTAACGAGCAGTACTTC
CASSQGNEQYF
>TRBV30|TRBJ1-3|.|.
TGTGCCTGGAGCCAGGTCGGGAGCTCTGGAAACACCATATATTTT
CAWSQVGSSGNTIYF
>TRBV4-1|TRBJ1-2|.|.
TGCGCCAGCAGCCCGCGACAGATGCTGGGCTATGGCTACACCTTC
CASSPRQMLGYGYTF
>TRBV14|TRBJ1-2|TRBD1|.
TGTGCCAGCAGCCGGTCGGACAGGGGATACTATGGCTACACCTTC
CASSRSDRGYYGYTF
>TRBV3-1/TRBV3-2|TRBJ1-6|.|once
TGTGCCAGCAGCCCCCAGGAAGCCAATTCACCCCTCCACTTT
CASSPQEANSPLHF
>TRBV6-5|TRBJ1-2|.|.
TGTGCCTCGATGGGCGGGGGCTCCTATGGCTACACCTTC
CASMGGGSYGYTF